This is a list of T cell receptor beta chains from one sample in a study. TCRdb fed the 5' RACE reads into MiXCR, producing one record per CDR3 protein. In the table there are 30,000 to 40,000 distinct CDR3 sequences, 20% to 30% of which are singletons. The sequenced material came from naive CD4+ T cells sorted from a lymph node. All receptors come from a female donor with breast cancer. The conserved cysteine and the conserved F or W are not part of the CDR3 here. Each record gives: J gene, V gene, CDR3 protein.

>TRBJ2-3|TRBV5-1
ASSATSPGDTQY
>TRBJ1-4|TRBV6-5
ASSYGGQGAEKLF
>TRBJ2-5|TRBV20-1
SAWTGQETQY
>TRBJ2-3|TRBV15
ATSGEGSGLTDTQY
>TRBJ1-2|TRBV4-1
ASSQAGGRRGYT
>TRBJ1-6|TRBV9
ASSVAASGHSPLH
>TRBJ2-5|TRBV6-5
ASQLRTSRKQETQY
>TRBJ2-5|TRBV9
ASTAYSGEDETQY
>TRBJ1-1|TRBV20-1
SARDETGEAF
>TRBJ2-1|TRBV4-1
ASSRADDYRIYNEQF
>TRBJ2-5|TRBV5-1
ASSLGRETQY
>TRBJ1-1|TRBV7-2
ASSWRAGAEAF
>TRBJ2-5|TRBV3-1
ASRAGTQPVETQY